This T cell receptor (beta chain) came from a study of cytomegalovirus exposure and HLA in healthy donors. General study points: Reports state that TCR beta sequences accurately predicted most subjects' HLA-A and HLA-B alleles.

As concerns this clone: What it binds is not known.

13 Jbeta primers and 60 Vbeta primers were used for the PCR. The assay was immunoSEQ multiplex PCR, and TCRdb's table has in-frame clones only and misses some. The repertoire holds about 140,000 clones, with approximately 82% as singletons. This CDR3 has 18 residues. The V gene lost 0 bases and the J gene lost 4 bases, with 19 bases spanning the gap. The germline V gene has CDR1 LNHDA and CDR2 SQIVND (reference sequence). The specimen was PBMCs. This chain connects TRBV19 to TRBJ1-5; D might be TRBD1 (5 bases). The source is a man aged 30-40 years in good health and CMV-seropositive. CDR3 bases: TGTGCCAGTAGTATAGATTCATACGGGACTTTTAGTAATCAGCCCCAGCATTTT. Protein: CASSIDSYGTFSNQPQHF. Combining the CDR3 with reference TRBV19 and TRBJ1-5 gives the whole variable domain DGGITQSPKYLFRKEGQNVTLSCEQNLNHDAMYWYRQDPGQGLRLIYYSQIVNDFQKGDIAEGYSVSREKKESFPLTVTSAQKNPTAFYLCASSIDSYGTFSNQPQHFGDGTRLSIL.